One and the same sample provided the 15 T cell receptor beta chains below, sequenced in a study of shared clonotypes between healthy human individuals. Libraries were prepared by immunoSEQ multiplex PCR; TCRdb keeps only in-frame clonotypes and omits some of them. The table has approximately 1,500,000 clones, around 95% seen once. Sequencing was carried out using naive CD4+ T cells sorted from blood. Noted subset: CD45RA+ positively selected. The receptors originated from a man aged 30 to 45 in good health.

V and J are TRBV5-8 and TRBJ2-2; 8 bases line up with TRBD1. CDR1 is SGHTS, CDR2 YDEGEE, per germline. This CDR3 region has 12 residues. The V gene end was trimmed by 5 bases and the J gene end by 6 bases; junction bases not matched to a gene: 0. This CDR3 reads CASRQGAGELFF. For the CDR3, the DNA is TGTGCCAGCAGACAGGGGGCCGGGGAGCTGTTTTTT.

J is TRBJ2-2 and V is TRBV18; D may be TRBD1 (5 bases). Trimming removed 3 bases from V and 3 bases from J, with 23 bases in between. The CDR3 spans 19 residues. Germline V CDR1 and CDR2: KGHSH, LQKENI. CDR3 sequence: CASSPVESVGQWDTGELFF. The CDR3 nucleotides are TGTGCCAGCTCACCGGTGGAAAGTGTGGGGCAGTGGGACACCGGGGAGCTGTTTTTT.

The chain combines TRBV2 with TRBJ1-2; possible D gene TRBD1, 5 bases. V was trimmed by 6 bases and J by 5 bases, leaving 16 bases between them. Germline V lookup: CDR1 SNHLY, CDR2 FYNNEI. The CDR3 consists of 14 residues. Written as DNA, the CDR3 is TGTGCCAGCAGGCGACAGCAATCACCGTATGGCTACACCTTC. Its protein is CASRRQQSPYGYTF.

This rearrangement joins TRBV7-9 to TRBJ1-2; 7 nucleotides agree with TRBD1. CDR3 length: 13 amino acids. Trimming took 5 bases from V and 7 from J; bases not matched to a gene: 7. CDR1 is SEHNR, CDR2 FQNEAQ, per germline (reference sequence). This chain's CDR3 is CASSASTGLGYTF. The CDR3 DNA reads as TGTGCCAGCAGCGCCTCGACAGGGCTTGGCTACACCTTC.

The J gene is TRBJ2-7, the V gene TRBV5-1, with D possibly being TRBD1 (6 bases). Germline V gene sequence: CDR1 SGHRS, CDR2 YFSETQ. V lost 2 bases, J lost 1 base, and 13 bases lay in between. This CDR3 spans 15 amino acids. In nucleotides, the CDR3 is TGCGCCAGCAGCTTTCTTGGGACACAGTCCTACGAGCAGTACTTC. Its protein is CASSFLGTQSYEQYF.

The chain has TRBV6-5 and TRBJ2-3; D may be TRBD1 (5 bases). Germline V gives CDR1 MNHEY, CDR2 SVGAGI. V lost 4 bases and J 1 base, leaving 15 bases between the germline ends. The length of the CDR3 is 16 residues. The DNA of the CDR3 is TGTGCCAGCAGTTCCAGGCCCACGACAGGCACAGATACGCAGTATTTT. Protein: CASSSRPTTGTDTQYF.

The V and J genes are TRBV4-1 and TRBJ1-5, with D unresolved. The length of the CDR3 is 14 residues. The V end lost 2 bases, the J end lost 0 bases, and 5 bases lay between the germline ends. Germline V lookup: CDR1 MGHRA, CDR2 YSYEKL. CDR3 loop: CASSQPPSNQPQHF. The CDR3 DNA is TGCGCCAGCAGCCAACCGCCTAGCAATCAGCCCCAGCATTTT.

V and J are TRBV5-5 and TRBJ2-7; 9 positions agree with TRBD1. The germline V gene encodes CDR1 SGHKS and CDR2 YYEKEE (reference sequence). The CDR3 length is 15 residues. J was trimmed by 3 bases and V by 3 bases; bases with no gene match: 7. The CDR3 loop reads CASSYGGQGLYEQYF. CDR3 in DNA: TGTGCCAGCAGCTACGGGGGACAGGGTCTCTACGAGCAGTACTTC. Variable domain in full (rest from reference TRBV5-5 and TRBJ2-7): DAGVTQSPTHLIKTRGQQVTLRCSPISGHKSVSWYQQVLGQGPQFIFQYYEKEERGRGNFPDRFSARQFPNYSSELNVNALLLGDSALYLCASSYGGQGLYEQYFGPGTRLTVT.

The gene calls are TRBV7-8 and TRBJ1-3, with D tentatively TRBD1 (5 bases). Germline values: CDR1 SGHVS, CDR2 FQNEAQ. The CDR3 extends over 15 amino acids. The V gene lost 5 bases and the J gene lost 0 bases, with 11 bases spanning the gap. CDR3 loop: CASSHDSFSGNTIYF. CDR3 coding DNA: TGTGCCAGCAGCCATGACAGCTTCTCTGGAAACACCATATATTTT. The whole variable domain, remainder taken from reference TRBV7-8 and TRBJ1-3, is GAGVSQSPRYKVAKRGQDVALRCDPISGHVSLFWYQQALGQGPEFLTYFQNEAQLDKSGLPSDRFFAERPEGSVSTLKIQRTQQEDSAVYLCASSHDSFSGNTIYFGEGSWLTVV.

This rearrangement joins TRBV7-9 to TRBJ2-5, with D perhaps being TRBD1 or TRBD2 (6 bases each). Germline assignment: CDR1 SEHNR and CDR2 FQNEAQ (reference sequence). The V and J ends lost 5 bases and 7 bases respectively, with 26 bases between them. This CDR3 contains 17 residues. In DNA form, the CDR3 reads TGTGCCAGCAGCCCGTTGGGGGGCACCCCCCCACGGGGGACCCAGTACTTC. This encodes CASSPLGGTPPRGTQYF.

CDR3: CASSLWAGVSYNEQFF. DNA of the CDR3: TGTGCCAGCAGCTTATGGGCGGGAGTATCCTACAATGAGCAGTTCTTC. The chain has TRBV7-2 and TRBJ2-1, with 7 bases that match TRBD2. J was trimmed by 1 base and V by 2 bases; bases with no gene match: 5. CDR1 SGHTA and CDR2 FQGNSA come from the germline V gene. CDR3 length: 16 amino acids. Combining the CDR3 with reference TRBV7-2 and TRBJ2-1 gives the whole variable domain GAGVSQSPSNKVTEKGKDVELRCDPISGHTALYWYRQSLGQGLEFLIYFQGNSAPDKSGLPSDRFSAERTGGSVSTLTIQRTQQEDSAVYLCASSLWAGVSYNEQFFGPGTRLTVL.

Here the CDR3 DNA reads TGTGCCAGCAGTGGGACTAGCGGGAGACTCTACAATGAGCAGTTCTTC. Protein: CASSGTSGRLYNEQFF. The chain recombines TRBV27 with TRBJ2-1; 14 nucleotides match TRBD2. Germline V gives CDR1 MNHEY, CDR2 SMNVEV (reference sequence). This CDR3 is 16 amino acids long. Trimming at V came to 5 bases and at J to 3 bases, leaving 3 bases not matched to a gene.

The rearrangement links TRBV12-5 to TRBJ2-1; unclear D gene. V lost 2 bases to trimming and J lost 8 bases, with 7 bases between them. CDR3 size: 12 residues. Per germline, CDR1 LGHNT and CDR2 FRNRAP. CDR3 in DNA: TGTGCTAGTGGTTTGCGGATCGATGAGCAGTTCTTC. Translation: CASGLRIDEQFF.

DNA for the CDR3: TGCGCCAGCAGCCCGGGAGGGGGTAGGGGAGATACGCAGTATTTT. Protein product: CASSPGGGRGDTQYF. The chain combines TRBV5-1 with TRBJ2-3, with 8 bases matching TRBD2. Germline loops: CDR1 SGHRS, CDR2 YFSETQ. This CDR3 region has 15 residues. Trimming cost V 4 bases and J 5 bases; bases outside gene matches: 9.

This clone was detected only once. This chain uses TRBV10-3 with TRBJ2-7; TRBD1 matches at 10 bases. Losses at the gene ends were 3 bases for V and 3 bases for J; bases not matched to a gene: 8. Germline CDR1 reads ENHRY; CDR2 reads SYGVKD. This CDR3 is built from 16 residues. CDR3 region: CAISDHTGTGVYEQYF. The CDR3 nucleotides read TGTGCCATCAGTGACCACACGGGGACAGGGGTCTACGAGCAGTACTTC.